Included here is one T cell receptor beta chain sequence, with context. The antigen remains unidentified. Germline V gives CDR1 DFQATT, CDR2 SNEGSKA (reference sequence). The CDR3 sequence is 11 residues long. Trimming left V 3 bases short and J 6 bases short, with 7 bases between. This record comes from a study of cytomegalovirus exposure and HLA in healthy donors. Primers: 60 Vbeta forward and 13 Jbeta reverse. TCRdb's table, derived via immunoSEQ multiplex PCR, lists solely in-frame clones and lacks some. The repertoire holds about 150,000 clones, with roughly 70% as singletons. Findings and limits, study-wide: Highly shared sequence variants in one cluster were likely a sequencing artifact. HLA restriction was apparent for most CMV-associated TCR beta chains in a later analysis. Presence/absence comparisons presumed near-even sequencing depth among donors. Reportedly, cytomegalovirus status was diagnosed with high sensitivity and specificity.

The sample was PBMCs. The clonotype comes from a young man in good health and CMV-seronegative. The genes are TRBV20-1 and TRBJ2-3; no clear D. CDR3 sequence reads: CSASFRDTQYF. DNA of the CDR3: TGCAGTGCTAGCTTCCGGGATACGCAGTATTTT.